A single sample gave rise to the 15 T cell receptor delta chains below, sequenced in a study of γδ T cells in repeated Plasmodium falciparum infection. TCRdb called clones from the multiplex PCR reads again using CATT. The repertoire includes 50,000 or so delta-chain clones, approximately 1.5% of them detected once, and about 9.1% sits in the top ten. Bulk repertoires came from Vgamma9/Vdelta2+ or Vdelta2-negative gammadelta T cells flow-sorted from PBMC. The specimen sequenced was gamma-delta T cells from blood. These receptor sequences come from a pool of human donors (malaria-infected and uninfected, not separated).

The table lists this clone with a few counts. This likely traces to a read error, being one base from a far larger clone. At the DNA level, this CDR3 is encoded by other sequences in the same sample as well. V gene TRDV1 combines with J gene TRDJ1; unclear D gene. The J gene, absent from TCRdb, was called here by matching the DNA to germline. Germline loops: CDR1 TSWWSYY, CDR2 QGS. The CDR3 sequence is 16 residues long. DNA of the CDR3: TGCGCTCTTGGTCCGGAGGCGGGCTCGTACACCGATAAACTCATCTTT. This codes for CALGPEAGSYTDKLIF.

To note about this clone: A far larger clone lies a single base away; this is likely a read error. Different DNA sequences within this sample yield the same CDR3. The chain is built from TRDV1 and TRDJ1; 8 bases align to TRDD3. TCRdb is silent on the J gene; assignment here came from matching the DNA to germline. The junction had 33 bases not matched to a gene; V was cut back by 3 bases and J by 0 bases. Germline CDR1 and CDR2: TSWWSYY and QGS. This CDR3 spans 25 amino acids. In DNA form, the CDR3 reads TGTGCTCTTGGGGACCTACGGCCTTCCCGGACCTACTGGGGGTCTCCCCGCGTGAACACCGATAAACTCATCTTT. Translation: CALGDLRPSRTYWGSPRVNTDKLIF.

In regard to this clone: A far more abundant clone sits one base away, making this likely a read error. The sample contains more than one DNA sequence encoding this CDR3. The chain is built from TRDV2 and TRDJ1; TRDD3 aligns across 8 bases. Germline lookup yields CDR1 GEAIGNYY and CDR2 EKD. With V trimmed by 1 base and J by 2 bases, 14 bases remained unmatched. The CDR3 is 18 amino acids. DNA of the CDR3: TGTGCCTGTGACACTCTGGCTGGGGGAACGTCGTATACCGATAAACTCATCTTT. Residues: CACDTLAGGTSYTDKLIF.

The sample holds many counts of this clone. A read error is likely here: a far larger clone is one base away. Other DNA sequences within the sample encode an identical CDR3. The rearrangement links TRDV1 to TRDJ1; TRDD3 matches 7 bases. The CDR3 totals 17 residues. The germline CDR1 and CDR2 sequences are TSWWSYY and QGS. CDR3 nucleotide sequence: TGTGCCCTTGGGGGACCTAGCTTAGTGCCGTACACCGATAAACTCATCTTT. It yields the protein CALGGPSLVPYTDKLIF.

This clone turned up a few times. This sequence is one base from a far larger clone and is likely a read error. The sample has other DNA sequences that encode this CDR3 too. The rearrangement uses TRDV1 and TRDJ1; 7 bases line up with TRDD2. The CDR3 contains 18 residues. Germline loops: CDR1 TSWWSYY, CDR2 QGS. CDR3 region: CALGELFVPTWWLGKLIF. The CDR3 DNA is TGTGCCCTTGGCGAACTTTTCGTTCCTACGTGGTGGCTGGGTAAACTCATCTTT.

This clone was detected a few times. TCRdb shows a much larger clone's protein in place of this DNA's translation, and the two differ at residue 5, likely through a read error; the protein shown is translated from the DNA. The V gene is TRDV1, the J gene TRDJ1, with TRDD3 matching over 8 bases. The J gene is absent in TCRdb and was assigned here via DNA matching to germline. J lost 7 bases, V lost 4 bases, and 26 bases had no gene match. This CDR3 region has 20 residues. The V gene's germline CDR1 is TSWWSYY and CDR2 QGS. The CDR3 DNA reads TGTGCTCTTGGGGGACTTGACTTTCTCTTAGGGGATACCAAATGGGGTAAACTCATCTTT. It encodes CALGGLDFLLGDTKWGKLIF.

This clone was seen a few times. TCRdb has a much larger clone's protein, which differs at residue 8 from the translation of this DNA, likely because of a read error; what is shown is the protein translated from the DNA. The chain carries TRDV1 and TRDJ1; TRDD3 matches 13 bases. TCRdb records no J gene; here it was assigned by comparing the DNA to germline. Germline assignment: CDR1 TSWWSYY and CDR2 QGS. The CDR3 sequence is 25 residues long. V lost 0 bases to trimming and J lost 2 bases; unmatched junction nucleotides: 27. The CDR3 region has the DNA TGTGCTCTTGGGGAACTTTGGCCTTCCTACGTAGGGCAGGCGTACTGGGGGATACGGACCGATAAACTCATCTTT. Its translation is CALGELWPSYVGQAYWGIRTDKLIF.

This clone appeared a few times. TCRdb's listed protein matches a much larger clone and diverges from this DNA's translation at residue 22, likely through a read error; the protein shown comes from the DNA. This sequence joins TRDV1 and TRDJ1, with D possibly matching TRDD3 (8 bases). The germline V gene has CDR1 TSWWSYY and CDR2 QGS. The CDR3 totals 24 residues. The CDR3 DNA sequence: TGTGCTCTTGGGGATCGCAAGGCCTTCCTTTCCTCGTACTGGGGGTCCCGAGGAACCGATAAAATCATCTTT. The encoded protein is CALGDRKAFLSSYWGSRGTDKIIF.

The table lists this clone with a few counts. TCRdb's protein for this DNA is that of a much larger clone and differs from the translation at residue 13, likely a read error; the protein shown is the DNA translation. The chain recombines TRDV1 with TRDJ1, with TRDD3 matching over 7 bases. The J gene comes from matching the DNA to germline here; TCRdb lacks it. The CDR3 spans 19 residues. V dropped 3 bases and J dropped 1; count of bases not matched to a gene: 17. Germline CDR1 and CDR2: TSWWSYY and QGS. The CDR3 region has the DNA TGTGCTCTTGGGGAGCCTAGTAGTCTGGGGGTCCACCCCACCGATAAACTCATCTTT. It translates to CALGEPSSLGVHPTDKLIF.

This clone showed up many times. TCRdb's listed protein matches a much larger clone and diverges from this DNA's translation at residue 15, likely through a read error; the protein shown comes from the DNA. No J gene was assigned, while the V gene was called as TRDV1; the table assigns TRDD3, which was not confirmed against the DNA. The germline CDR1 and CDR2 sequences are TSWWSYY and QGS. This CDR3 has 16 residues. The CDR3 region is CALGEEEISLTDKLTF. DNA of the CDR3: TGTGCTCTTGGGGAAGAAGAAATCTCTCTTACCGATAAACTCACCTTT.

Worth noting for this clone: The TCRdb record carries a much larger clone's protein, which differs from this DNA's translation at residue 9; a read error is the likely cause, and the protein listed here is the DNA translation. This chain's CDR3 is CALGESPRAGGCNSDKPIF. Here the CDR3 DNA reads TGTGCTCTTGGGGAGAGTCCTCGTGCTGGGGGATGTAATTCCGATAAACCCATCTTT. The genes are TRDV1 and TRDJ1; the match to TRDD3 covers 9 bases. The germline gives CDR1 TSWWSYY, CDR2 QGS. The CDR3 is made up of 19 amino acids.

CDR3 residues: CACDTFLTETGGYSSWDTRQMFF. The CDR3 nucleotides are TGTGCCTGTGACACCTTCTTAACAGAGACTGGGGGTTACAGCTCCTGGGACACCCGACAGATGTTTTTC. V is TRDV2 and J is TRDJ3, with 8 positions matching TRDD3. As TCRdb names no J gene, one was assigned here on the basis of a DNA match to germline. This CDR3 is 23 amino acids long. The V and J ends lost 0 bases and 0 bases, in that order; junction bases with no gene match: 18. Germline V gives CDR1 GEAIGNYY, CDR2 EKD.

This clone has a handful of counts. One base separates it from a far larger clone, so it is likely a read error. Other nucleotide sequences in the sample specify the same CDR3. The V gene corresponds to TRDV1; no J gene was called; the table's D call TRDD3 went unverified against the DNA. The CDR3 runs to 20 residues. Germline lookup yields CDR1 TSWWSYY and CDR2 QGS. The CDR3 DNA follows: TGTGCTCTTGGGGACCAGTTTCCTGCGTGGGGGATACATTACACCGATAAGCTCATCTTT. It translates to CALGDQFPAWGIHYTDKLIF.

Comments on this clone: The mismatch at residue 7 between this DNA's translation and the TCRdb protein of a much larger clone likely reflects a read error; the protein shown is translated from the DNA. This chain connects TRDV1 to TRDJ1; a possible D gene is TRDD3 (5 bases). Matching the DNA to germline supplied the J gene, which TCRdb does not give. This CDR3 has 16 residues. The germline V gene has CDR1 TSWWSYY and CDR2 QGS. Trimming stripped 8 bases from V and 2 bases from J, with 21 bases between. In DNA form, the CDR3 reads TGTGCTCTTATACCTCCCCGGTACTGGAGGACCGATAAACTCATCTTT. Translated, it gives CALIPPRYWRTDKLIF.

Comment on this clone: A read error likely explains this, since a far larger clone differs by one base. Other DNA sequences from this sample encode an identical CDR3 as well. The V and J genes are TRDV1 and TRDJ1; TRDD3 aligns across 10 bases. In the absence of a J gene in TCRdb, the DNA was matched to germline to assign it here. Germline CDR1 and CDR2: TSWWSYY and QGS. This CDR3 comprises 21 residues. The V segment lost 4 bases and the J segment 5 bases; nucleotides outside the gene matches: 25. In nucleotides, the CDR3 is TGTGCTCTTGGGGGCGCCTCTCCTTCTCTACTGGGGGATTTTTCCGAGGATAAACTCATCTTT. Protein product: CALGGASPSLLGDFSEDKLIF.